These T cell receptor beta chains were read from a single sample in a study of T-cell memory formation after mild COVID-19. TCRdb re-derived calls from the 5' RACE reads in MiXCR, one entry per CDR3 protein. Of 110,000 to 150,000 distinct CDR3 sequences detected, 14% to 15% appear once; the ten largest clones hold about 29%. Sequencing used PBMCs or a T cell subset sorted from them (not recorded which). The receptors originated from an adult woman who had mild COVID-19 (a few samples of this study predate the infection). Cell type and time point are not known. Each CDR3 is given without its conserved first and last residue. Only part of the rows carry a size: once, few, many, or a class if the clone is expanded.

clone_size j_call v_call cdr3_aa
NA TRBJ2-3 TRBV25-1 ASSESGRTTDTQY
few TRBJ2-3 TRBV10-3 AISEQQNTDTQY
NA TRBJ2-5 TRBV29-1 SVEVPTGEETQY
NA TRBJ1-1 TRBV20-1 SARDHSGGDTEAF
NA TRBJ2-1 TRBV12-3/TRBV12-4 ASSFTSGGTYNEQF
few TRBJ1-5 TRBV4-1 ASSQERWDQPQH
few TRBJ2-7 TRBV5-1 ASSIGTGVHEQY
few TRBJ2-7 TRBV7-9 ASSPRGSGYEQY
few TRBJ2-5 TRBV4-1 ASSQSVTGLETQY
NA TRBJ2-7 TRBV10-2 ASSDSGPPYEQY
few TRBJ2-1 TRBV20-1 SAGSRGRSSYNEQF
few TRBJ2-1 TRBV12-3/TRBV12-4 ASSQYPGPSSYNEQF
many TRBJ2-5 TRBV7-9 ASSSRGYEGETQY
NA TRBJ1-1 TRBV11-1 ASSLALLTEAF
many TRBJ2-3 TRBV7-9 ASSLARARGADTQY
few TRBJ2-7 TRBV4-1 ASSQAGNSYEQY
many TRBJ2-7 TRBV7-9 ASSLGESPHEQY
few TRBJ1-1 TRBV5-1 ASSWVGTEAF
NA TRBJ1-4 TRBV5-1 ASSPMEGAVEKLF
few TRBJ2-3 TRBV6-5 ASRVLAGEDTQY
NA TRBJ2-7 TRBV7-8 ASSLAGLAYEQY
NA TRBJ2-6 TRBV29-1 SVVGGRTSSGANVLT
few TRBJ2-3 TRBV5-4 ASSLEVAGGPSTDTQY
NA TRBJ2-1 TRBV7-3 ASSPGYNEQF
few TRBJ1-5 TRBV4-1 ASSHLGGNQPQH
NA TRBJ2-5 TRBV20-1 SARYGETQY
NA TRBJ1-2 TRBV29-1 SVEDPFGTYYGYT
NA TRBJ2-1 TRBV9 ASSPTSGFNEQF
NA TRBJ2-1 TRBV7-9 ASSLGAPYNEQF
NA TRBJ2-7 TRBV15 ATSRDGQSSYEQY
few TRBJ2-7 TRBV20-1 SARDLSGTESSYEQY
few TRBJ2-7 TRBV5-5 ASTAPQDSYEQY
few TRBJ2-7 TRBV29-1 SVVADTYEQY
NA TRBJ2-1 TRBV7-9 ASSPGLAGDDEQF
NA TRBJ2-7 TRBV2 ASIPPRVAPYEQY
many TRBJ2-3 TRBV7-6 ASSAGEGAPDTQY
few TRBJ2-7 TRBV3-1 ASSQDIPGAPYEQY
NA TRBJ2-3 TRBV6-5 ASSLAGGLTDTQY
few TRBJ2-1 TRBV4-2 ASSQDSGGAAEQF
few TRBJ2-7 TRBV6-5 ASSQDLGRAYEQY
NA TRBJ1-2 TRBV20-1 SASGTANRGYT
many TRBJ2-1 TRBV7-9 ASSLEGFYNEQF
many TRBJ2-7 TRBV18 ASSPTSGTLNEQY
NA TRBJ2-2 TRBV7-9 ASSLVSGTGELF
NA TRBJ2-7 TRBV2 ASSDRDSSHEQY
few TRBJ2-1 TRBV5-1 ASSLVPSGGLAGGGFYNEQF
few TRBJ2-3 TRBV5-1 ASSLTRGGTDTQY
few TRBJ1-1 TRBV15 ATSRGWNTEAF
NA TRBJ1-2 TRBV3-1 ASSQDRRSYGYT
NA TRBJ1-1 TRBV4-1 ASSQDAATFMNTEAF
many TRBJ2-1 TRBV10-3 TAEDAPAGNEQF
NA TRBJ2-4 TRBV12-5 ASGPGLAVAKNIQY
few TRBJ2-2 TRBV7-9 ASSFGPANTGELF